Listed below are T cell receptor beta chains from one sample, sequenced in a study of CD8+ T cells in alopecia areata. TCRdb's copy holds only in-frame clones and misses some; the assay was immunoSEQ multiplex PCR. The data show 160,000 or so clones, just over 65% seen once. Specimen: CD8+ T cells sorted from blood, collected at week 0. The receptors come from a human donor with alopecia areata. CDR3s include the opening cysteine and the closing phenylalanine or tryptophan. Each record gives: CDR3 protein, CDR3 DNA, D gene, V gene, J gene, CDR3 length, clone size. The D gene is left open where the match is weak. Clone sizes are given selectively: once, few, many, or a class where the clone is expanded.

cdr3_aa: CASSEGRHSYEQYF
cdr3_nt: TGTGCCAGCAGTGAGGGCAGACATTCCTACGAGCAGTACTTC
d_call: -
v_call: TRBV2
j_call: TRBJ2-7
cdr3_length: 14
clone_size: -

cdr3_aa: CASSAAAVNTEAFF
cdr3_nt: TGTGCCAGCAGCGCCGCGGCGGTGAACACTGAAGCTTTCTTT
d_call: -
v_call: TRBV7-9
j_call: TRBJ1-1
cdr3_length: 14
clone_size: few

cdr3_aa: CASSLDSHGYNEQFF
cdr3_nt: TGTGCCAGCAGCTTAGATTCCCACGGTTACAATGAGCAGTTCTTC
d_call: -
v_call: TRBV11-2
j_call: TRBJ2-1
cdr3_length: 15
clone_size: -

cdr3_aa: CASSQGSGGRDNEQFF
cdr3_nt: TGCGCCAGCAGCCAAGGGTCGGGGGGGCGAGACAATGAGCAGTTCTTC
d_call: TRBD2
v_call: TRBV4-1
j_call: TRBJ2-1
cdr3_length: 16
clone_size: -

cdr3_aa: CASSPGGETQYF
cdr3_nt: TGTGCCAGCAGTCCAGGGGGAGAGACCCAGTACTTC
d_call: TRBD1
v_call: TRBV6-6
j_call: TRBJ2-5
cdr3_length: 12
clone_size: -

cdr3_aa: CASSIMSRATSDTEAFF
cdr3_nt: TGTGCCAGTAGTATAATGTCGAGGGCCACGAGTGACACTGAAGCTTTCTTT
d_call: -
v_call: TRBV19
j_call: TRBJ1-1
cdr3_length: 17
clone_size: -

cdr3_aa: CASSTGTVYEQYF
cdr3_nt: TGTGCCAGCAGCACCGGGACCGTTTACGAGCAGTACTTC
d_call: -
v_call: TRBV13
j_call: TRBJ2-7
cdr3_length: 13
clone_size: -

cdr3_aa: CASSIGAGGLNEQFF
cdr3_nt: TGTGCCAGTAGTATTGGAGCGGGGGGGCTAAATGAGCAGTTCTTC
d_call: TRBD2
v_call: TRBV19
j_call: TRBJ2-1
cdr3_length: 15
clone_size: -

cdr3_aa: CASSVISDPNTGELFF
cdr3_nt: TGTGCCAGCAGTGTTATCAGCGACCCGAACACCGGGGAGCTGTTTTTT
d_call: -
v_call: TRBV28
j_call: TRBJ2-2
cdr3_length: 16
clone_size: -

cdr3_aa: CAISSPGPPWETQYF
cdr3_nt: TGTGCCATCAGTTCCCCCGGGCCGCCATGGGAGACCCAGTACTTC
d_call: -
v_call: TRBV10-3
j_call: TRBJ2-5
cdr3_length: 15
clone_size: -

cdr3_aa: CASRDRGQNEQFF
cdr3_nt: TGTGCCAGCAGGGACAGGGGGCAGAATGAGCAGTTCTTC
d_call: TRBD1
v_call: TRBV2
j_call: TRBJ2-1
cdr3_length: 13
clone_size: -

cdr3_aa: CASSVASSSYEQYF
cdr3_nt: TGTGCCAGCAGCGTAGCGAGCTCCTCCTACGAGCAGTACTTC
d_call: -
v_call: TRBV9
j_call: TRBJ2-7
cdr3_length: 14
clone_size: -

cdr3_aa: CASSQDRGIQETQYF
cdr3_nt: TGCGCCAGCAGCCAAGATAGGGGGATCCAAGAGACCCAGTACTTC
d_call: -
v_call: TRBV4-1
j_call: TRBJ2-5
cdr3_length: 15
clone_size: -

cdr3_aa: CASSWTGAPNTEAFF
cdr3_nt: TGCGCCAGCAGCTGGACAGGGGCCCCGAACACTGAAGCTTTCTTT
d_call: TRBD1
v_call: TRBV5-1
j_call: TRBJ1-1
cdr3_length: 15
clone_size: many

cdr3_aa: CASSYRDPGTHEQYF
cdr3_nt: TGCGCCAGCAGCTACCGGGACCCGGGCACCCACGAGCAGTACTTC
d_call: -
v_call: TRBV5-1
j_call: TRBJ2-7
cdr3_length: 15
clone_size: -

cdr3_aa: CASRKGLAGGREFEQYF
cdr3_nt: TGCGCCAGCAGGAAGGGGCTAGCGGGGGGTCGAGAGTTCGAGCAGTACTTC
d_call: TRBD2
v_call: TRBV23-1
j_call: TRBJ2-7
cdr3_length: 17
clone_size: -

cdr3_aa: CASSPGSGYGYTF
cdr3_nt: TGTGCCAGCAGTCCAGGGTCGGGCTATGGCTACACCTTC
d_call: -
v_call: TRBV6-5
j_call: TRBJ1-2
cdr3_length: 13
clone_size: -

cdr3_aa: CAWMGASGGVQETQYF
cdr3_nt: TGTGCCTGGATGGGCGCTAGCGGGGGGGTCCAAGAGACCCAGTACTTC
d_call: TRBD2
v_call: TRBV30
j_call: TRBJ2-5
cdr3_length: 16
clone_size: -

cdr3_aa: CASSSGTGELFF
cdr3_nt: TGTGCCAGCAGCTCTGGAACCGGGGAGCTGTTTTTT
d_call: -
v_call: TRBV5-6
j_call: TRBJ2-2
cdr3_length: 12
clone_size: -

cdr3_aa: CSVEVWGKNPGQGLTDTQYF
cdr3_nt: TGCAGCGTTGAAGTTTGGGGAAAAAACCCGGGACAGGGCCTCACAGATACGCAGTATTTT
d_call: TRBD1
v_call: TRBV29-1
j_call: TRBJ2-3
cdr3_length: 20
clone_size: -

cdr3_aa: CATSHRTGSSGYTF
cdr3_nt: TGTGCCACCAGCCATCGGACAGGCTCGAGCGGCTACACCTTC
d_call: TRBD1
v_call: TRBV15
j_call: TRBJ1-2
cdr3_length: 14
clone_size: -

cdr3_aa: CASRTDRVGNYGYTF
cdr3_nt: TGTGCCAGCAGGACCGACAGGGTAGGCAACTATGGCTACACCTTC
d_call: TRBD1
v_call: TRBV27
j_call: TRBJ1-2
cdr3_length: 15
clone_size: -

cdr3_aa: CASSDRVHEQYF
cdr3_nt: TGTGCCAGCAGTGACAGGGTCCACGAGCAGTACTTC
d_call: -
v_call: TRBV25-1
j_call: TRBJ2-7
cdr3_length: 12
clone_size: -

cdr3_aa: CASSSAGETQYF
cdr3_nt: TGTGCCAGCAGCTCGGCGGGGGAGACCCAGTACTTC
d_call: -
v_call: TRBV5-6
j_call: TRBJ2-5
cdr3_length: 12
clone_size: few

cdr3_aa: CASKTNTGELFF
cdr3_nt: TGTGCCAGTAAAACGAACACCGGGGAGCTGTTTTTT
d_call: -
v_call: TRBV9
j_call: TRBJ2-2
cdr3_length: 12
clone_size: -